The clone carrying this T cell receptor beta chain has at least ten counts. Its target is unknown. This record comes from a study of metastatic and nonmetastatic thyroid tumors. About the research overall: The authors compared repertoires across blood and tumor or nodule tissue from malignant and benign thyroid patients.

Germline V gene data show CDR1 as MDHEN and CDR2 as SYDVKM. The ends were cut back, 6 bases at V and 2 bases at J, with 7 bases in the middle. The CDR3 sequence is 12 residues long. Regarding the study as a whole: A significant increase in TCR beta diversity was reportedly seen in malignant thyroid tumors relative to benign nodules, in blood and tumor.

Thyroid surgery had not been preceded by any treatment in any patient. Per the original methods: Between-group CDR3 differences, defined by clinicopathological status, yielded a distant-metastasis classifier for papillary thyroid cancer. TCRdb reprocessed the PCR reads using MiXCR. The V and J calls follow TCRdb's processing rather than the paper's. Of approximately 41,000 clones listed, 20% to 30% were seen once; the top ten hold around 15%. The sequencing sample was made of tumor tissue. The TCR was taken from a female donor with papillary thyroid cancer or a benign thyroid nodule (not recorded which). Some clones in this sample may be carry-over from other donors' samples. V is TRBV28 and J is TRBJ1-1; D is ambiguous. Here the CDR3 DNA reads TGTGCCAGCAGGGGCACCAACACTGAAGCTTTCTTT. It yields the protein CASRGTNTEAFF.